The sample holds many counts of the clone carrying this T cell receptor beta chain. CDR1 is DFQATT and CDR2 is SNEGSKA in the germline V gene (reference sequence). V lost 6 bases to trimming and J lost 4 bases, with 16 bases between them. This CDR3 has 14 amino acids. TCRdb passed the 5' RACE reads through MiXCR, listing each CDR3 protein once. The sample lists 30,000 to 35,000 distinct CDR3 sequences; under 5% were seen once. For sorted libraries, the input was about a million CD4+ or CD8+ T cells. These data are taken from a study of neurological immune-mediated disorders. The genes are TRBV20-1 and TRBJ2-1, with D uncertain. The source material was CD4+ T cells from blood. The receptor was isolated from a woman in her thirties or forties in good health. CDR3 in amino acids: CSAPDLKQYNEQFF. CDR3 nucleotides: TGCAGTGCACCTGACCTGAAACAGTACAATGAGCAGTTCTTC.